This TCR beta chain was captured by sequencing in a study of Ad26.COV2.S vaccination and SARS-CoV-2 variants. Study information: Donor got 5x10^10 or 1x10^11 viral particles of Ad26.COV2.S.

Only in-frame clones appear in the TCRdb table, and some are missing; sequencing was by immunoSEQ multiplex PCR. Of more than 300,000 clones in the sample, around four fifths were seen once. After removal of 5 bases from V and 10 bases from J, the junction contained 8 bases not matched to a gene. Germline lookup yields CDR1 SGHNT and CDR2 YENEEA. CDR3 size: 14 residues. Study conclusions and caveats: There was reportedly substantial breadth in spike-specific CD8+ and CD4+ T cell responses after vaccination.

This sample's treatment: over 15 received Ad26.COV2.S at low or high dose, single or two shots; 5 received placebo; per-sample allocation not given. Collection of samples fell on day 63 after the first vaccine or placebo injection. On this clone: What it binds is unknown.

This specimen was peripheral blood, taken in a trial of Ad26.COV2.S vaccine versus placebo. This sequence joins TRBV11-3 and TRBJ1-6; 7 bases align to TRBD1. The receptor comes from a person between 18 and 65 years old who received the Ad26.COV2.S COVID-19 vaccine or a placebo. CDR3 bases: TGTGCCAGCAGCCTAGGACAGGAGGTCTCACCCCTCCACTTT. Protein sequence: CASSLGQEVSPLHF.